These 7 T cell receptor beta chains share one sample of origin, sequenced in a study of CD8 T cells in Susac syndrome. Random hexamers were used to reverse transcribe the RNA input (0.5 to 1 ug). Using its own MiXCR run on the immunoSEQ multiplex PCR reads, TCRdb lists one record per CDR3 protein. The data show about 80,000 distinct CDR3 sequences, with approximately 95% seen just once and about 0.9% held by the top ten. The sample taken for sequencing was CD8+ T cells from PBMCs. The source of these receptors is a human donor with Susac syndrome.

The chain is built from TRBV27 and TRBJ2-7, with 8 nucleotides matching TRBD2. CDR3 length: 15 residues. With 6 bases clipped from V and 0 bases from J, the junction kept 7 bases outside the gene matches. Germline V gene data show CDR1 as MNHEY and CDR2 as SMNVEV (reference sequence). The CDR3 spells CASSSGTRSSYEQYF. The DNA of the CDR3 is TGTGCCAGCAGCTCCGGGACTAGAAGCTCCTACGAGCAGTACTTC.

This chain joins TRBV7-3 and TRBJ2-3, with TRBD2 identical over 9 bases. The CDR3 is made up of 15 amino acids. With 4 bases clipped from V and 1 base from J, the junction kept 3 bases outside the gene matches. Germline V lookup: CDR1 SGHTA, CDR2 FQGTGA. Written as DNA, the CDR3 is TGTGCCAGCAGCTCGGGACTAGCTGGCACAGATACGCAGTATTTT. It specifies CASSSGLAGTDTQYF.

This chain links TRBV18 with TRBJ2-7; 8 nucleotides align to TRBD1. The CDR3 spans 15 residues. With V trimmed by 0 bases and J by 3 bases, 4 bases remained unmatched. CDR1 is KGHSH, CDR2 LQKENI, per germline. CDR3 amino acids: CASSPPSGTGYEQYF. The CDR3, as DNA: TGTGCCAGCTCACCACCTTCCGGGACAGGCTACGAGCAGTACTTC. The variable domain in full, completed from reference TRBV18 and TRBJ2-7, reads NAGVMQNPRHLVRRRGQEARLRCSPMKGHSHVYWYRQLPEEGLKFMVYLQKENIIDESGMPKERFSAEFPKEGPSILRIQQVVRGDSAAYFCASSPPSGTGYEQYFGPGTRLTVT.

The chain recombines TRBV29-1 with TRBJ2-1, with D maybe TRBD2 (6 bases). V shed 5 bases and J shed 8 bases, with 16 bases lying between them. The CDR3 contains 13 residues. Germline values: CDR1 SQVTM, CDR2 ANQGSEA. The CDR3 sequence: CSVSGAGFDEQFF. The CDR3 nucleotides are TGCAGCGTTTCGGGAGCGGGCTTCGATGAGCAGTTCTTC.

The sample holds one count of this clonotype. The V gene is TRBV27, the J gene TRBJ1-4; D is undetermined. V was shortened by 0 bases and J by 4 bases, with 9 bases between the two germline ends. This CDR3 region has 15 residues. Germline CDR1 reads MNHEY; CDR2 reads SMNVEV (reference sequence). CDR3 sequence: CASSLSNSFNEKLFF. CDR3 coding DNA: TGTGCCAGCAGTTTATCCAACAGCTTTAATGAAAAACTGTTTTTT.

CDR3: CASRSSGGPIDETQYF. The DNA of the CDR3 is TGTGCCAGCCGATCCTCGGGGGGGCCCATAGACGAGACCCAGTACTTC. The chain has TRBV7-9 and TRBJ2-5; 8 positions match TRBD2. Germline lookup yields CDR1 SEHNR and CDR2 FQNEAQ (reference sequence). CDR3 length: 16 residues. The V and J ends lost 8 bases and 5 bases, in that order; junction bases with no gene match: 16.

The chain recombines TRBV4-1 with TRBJ2-1, with D perhaps assigned TRBD1 or TRBD2 (5 bases each). Germline V gives CDR1 MGHRA, CDR2 YSYEKL. V was clipped by 2 bases and J by 6 bases, with 11 bases between them. The CDR3 runs 14 residues. The CDR3 coding sequence is TGCGCCAGCAGCCAATTTCTCGGGGCCAATGAGCAGTTCTTC. It encodes CASSQFLGANEQFF.